A selection of T cell receptor beta chains follows, all from one sample in a study of identical twins. TCRdb reprocessed the 5' RACE reads via MiXCR and lists one record per CDR3 protein. This table has fewer than 650,000 distinct CDR3 sequences, less than 9% appearing once. In addition, the sample was reused for a study of yellow fever vaccine responses in identical twins.

Sequenced sample: PBMCs. All receptors come from a woman aged 18-35 years in good health. CDR3s include the opening cysteine and the closing phenylalanine or tryptophan. Clone size appears in some rows only: once, few, many, or a class for an expanded clone.

.	TRBJ2-5	TRBV12-3/TRBV12-4	CASSFSEGGMETQYF
.	TRBJ2-3	TRBV24-1	CATSDNRGRTDTQYF
many	TRBJ2-7	TRBV5-1	CASKTSGRYEQYF
.	TRBJ1-4	TRBV15	CATSMGHATNEKLFF
few	TRBJ2-1	TRBV19	CASSLGSSKNNEQFF
.	TRBJ2-7	TRBV29-1	CSVEEEGGSYEQYF
many	TRBJ2-1	TRBV7-2	CASSVPGLAGGNEQFF
many	TRBJ2-7	TRBV5-1	CASRDSYEQYF
few	TRBJ2-5	TRBV29-1	CSVGRGEERWETQYF
many	TRBJ1-2	TRBV27	CASSLSTGSPDGYTF
.	TRBJ2-1	TRBV20-1	CSAAGRASYNEQFF
.	TRBJ2-5	TRBV4-2	CASSQERGMVETQYF
.	TRBJ2-7	TRBV12-2	CASRSTPQEDYEQYF
many	TRBJ2-1	TRBV4-1	CASSQSRGLYEQFF
few	TRBJ2-4	TRBV7-9	CASSLNTLQYF
many	TRBJ2-7	TRBV12-3/TRBV12-4	CASSPTNYAYEQYF
.	TRBJ2-2	TRBV3-1	CASSQRFTGELFF
.	TRBJ2-7	TRBV5-1	CASSLGAGTPLSYEQYF
.	TRBJ2-1	TRBV4-1	CASSQGLRGRAVYNEQFF
.	TRBJ2-5	TRBV14	CASSQVPQTQYF
many	TRBJ1-1	TRBV7-2	CASSEDRRRKDTEAFF
.	TRBJ2-1	TRBV7-8	CASSSPRTSGGLNEQFF
.	TRBJ2-5	TRBV20-1	CSARELAGGGETQYF
few	TRBJ2-1	TRBV6-1	CASGVGASGRANNEQFF
many	TRBJ2-1	TRBV5-1	CASSLTSGPWNEQFF
few	TRBJ1-5	TRBV6-1	CASTVFSNQPQHF
many	TRBJ2-3	TRBV5-1	CASSFEGDSTDTQYF
.	TRBJ2-2	TRBV6-5	CASSYDQGANTGELFF
.	TRBJ2-1	TRBV7-4	CASSYRDSGLDPGFANEQFF
few	TRBJ2-5	TRBV14	CASSRDRRTQYF
once	TRBJ1-6	TRBV19	CAAGQADSPLHF
few	TRBJ2-1	TRBV20-1	CSARGGGEQGKAGEQFF
.	TRBJ2-2	TRBV29-1	CSVERDKNTGELFF
.	TRBJ2-6	TRBV29-1	CSVEDRTAQGANVLTF
.	TRBJ1-2	TRBV12-3/TRBV12-4	CASSPGDRVTHGYTF
many	TRBJ1-2	TRBV3-1	CASSPLGQNYGYTF
once	TRBJ2-7	TRBV6-1	CASKHGTGSYEQYF
many	TRBJ2-1	TRBV12-3/TRBV12-4	CASRYDYSSYNEQFF
.	TRBJ1-5	TRBV15	CATSTGDSSNQPQHF
.	TRBJ2-4	TRBV20-1	CSARELAGGPGKNIQYF
.	TRBJ2-1	TRBV7-8	CASSLTSPTSGPRNEQFF
many	TRBJ1-2	TRBV11-2	CASSLGVRNNYGYTF
many	TRBJ2-2	TRBV4-1	CASSQAFGLAGIYTGELFF
many	TRBJ1-5	TRBV20-1	CSARALRQPQHF
few	TRBJ2-6	TRBV6-4	CASSEESSGANVLTF
.	TRBJ2-7	TRBV12-3/TRBV12-4	CASTWGVRGAEQYF
.	TRBJ2-1	TRBV7-8	CASSLGGGGLSYNEQFF
many	TRBJ2-1	TRBV5-1	CASRAGTSRDEQFF
many	TRBJ2-1	TRBV27	CASSLYEGLEQFF
many	TRBJ2-1	TRBV4-1	CASSQDPAGGPYEQFF
few	TRBJ2-7	TRBV29-1	CSVEGQNYEQYF
few	TRBJ2-3	TRBV27	CASSSTRGGRDTQYF
.	TRBJ2-4	TRBV6-2/TRBV6-3	CASTGGQGWDAKNIQYF
.	TRBJ2-5	TRBV5-1	CASSLGPLRETQYF
many	TRBJ2-5	TRBV5-1	CASSLAGGYQETQYF
.	TRBJ2-5	TRBV5-1	CASSLTAAQETQYF
.	TRBJ2-1	TRBV6-1	CASSRARSSYNEQFF